The 28 T cell receptor beta chains below come from one sample, sequenced in a study of blood T cells in healthy people across ages. Primers used in a second PCR of about 7 to 11 cycles were a sample-barcoded 5' primer and a J-beta primer mix. In TCRdb, the 5' RACE reads were re-called with MiXCR into one record per CDR3 protein. The repertoire holds some 760,000 distinct CDR3 sequences, with around 25% as singletons. These data were also reused for a study on T cells of mothers and their children.

The sample was blood. The receptors come from a boy aged 10-17 years in good health.

The chain is built from TRBV7-9 and TRBJ2-5; D is unresolved. Per the germline V gene, CDR1 is SEHNR and CDR2 is FQNEAQ (reference sequence). CDR3 length: 14 residues. The germline V and J ends were trimmed by 2 bases and 4 bases, with 11 bases remaining between them. CDR3 sequence (DNA): TGTGCCAGCAGCTTAATCCCTTCCCTAGAGACCCAGTACTTC. Translating gives CASSLIPSLETQYF.

The rearrangement links TRBV12-3 or TRBV12-4 to TRBJ2-3, with TRBD2 matching over 11 bases. The CDR3 contains 14 residues. V dropped 10 bases and J dropped 4; count of bases not matched to a gene: 7. CDR3 DNA sequence: TGTGCCACCTTAGCGGGGGGGCCGGCAGATACGCAGTATTTT. It translates to CATLAGGPADTQYF.

This clonotype has only a few counts. This chain links TRBV29-1 with TRBJ2-4; D gene unclear. V was cut by 4 bases and J by 5 bases, with 18 bases left in between. Germline CDR1 reads SQVTM; CDR2 reads ANQGSEA. This CDR3 region has 15 residues. The CDR3 coding sequence is TGCAGCGTTGGGGGAATTCCCCTCGCCGAAAACATTCAGTACTTC. Its protein is CSVGGIPLAENIQYF.

The chain employs TRBV28 and TRBJ1-3; D is possibly TRBD1 (5 bases). The V and J ends lost 7 bases and 0 bases respectively, with 10 bases between them. The CDR3 sequence is 14 residues long. Germline assignment: CDR1 MDHEN and CDR2 SYDVKM. The chain's CDR3 is CASNSGFSGNTIYF. The CDR3 DNA is TGTGCCAGCAACTCAGGGTTCTCTGGAAACACCATATATTTT.

The chain recombines TRBV5-1 with TRBJ1-5, with D possibly matching TRBD1 (6 bases). The CDR3 runs to 15 residues. In germline, CDR1 is SGHRS, CDR2 YFSETQ. V shed 0 bases and J shed 7 bases, with 14 bases lying between them. DNA of the CDR3: TGCGCCAGCAGCTTGGGGACGGGGGCGCGGCAGCCCCAGCATTTT. This codes for CASSLGTGARQPQHF. Combining the CDR3 with reference TRBV5-1 and TRBJ1-5 gives the whole variable domain KAGVTQTPRYLIKTRGQQVTLSCSPISGHRSVSWYQQTPGQGLQFLFEYFSETQRNKGNFPGRFSGRQFSNSRSEMNVSTLELGDSALYLCASSLGTGARQPQHFGDGTRLSIL.

This clonotype appeared once. This chain links TRBV5-6 with TRBJ1-2, with unresolved D. The V and J ends lost 3 bases and 4 bases respectively, with 13 bases between them. CDR3 size: 14 residues. In germline, CDR1 is SGHDT, CDR2 YYEEEE. In DNA form, the CDR3 reads TGTGCCAGCAGCTCGGAACAGAGCACCTATGGCTACACCTTC. Its translation is CASSSEQSTYGYTF.

The chain links TRBV9 to TRBJ2-3; 7 positions agree with TRBD1. CDR3 size: 15 residues. V lost 2 bases and J lost 2; bases outside the gene matches: 5. The germline CDR1 and CDR2 sequences are SGDLS and YYNGEE. In DNA, the CDR3 is TGTGCCAGCAGCGTCGGACAGGCGTTCACAGATACGCAGTATTTT. This codes for CASSVGQAFTDTQYF.

This chain connects TRBV4-3 to TRBJ2-3; D assignment may be TRBD1 or TRBD2 (6 bases each). Per germline, CDR1 LGHNA and CDR2 YSLEER. The CDR3 sequence is 16 residues long. Trimming stripped 0 bases from V and 1 base from J, with 11 bases between. This chain's CDR3 is CASSQDWGARTDTQYF. The CDR3 region has the DNA TGCGCCAGCAGCCAAGATTGGGGGGCCCGCACAGATACGCAGTATTTT.

This clonotype was detected only a few times. The genes are TRBV9 and TRBJ2-2; D gene ambiguous. The CDR3 is 14 amino acids. V was shortened by 1 base and J by 8 bases, with 12 bases between the two germline ends. The germline gives CDR1 SGDLS, CDR2 YYNGEE. The CDR3: CASSVSDGSGELFF. The CDR3 DNA sequence: TGTGCCAGCAGCGTATCCGATGGGTCTGGGGAGCTGTTTTTT.

The chain is built from TRBV5-5 and TRBJ2-1; D is uncertain. Trimming took off 4 bases at V and 0 bases at J, with 11 bases between the two ends. Germline-derived CDR1 and CDR2 are SGHKS and YYEKEE (reference sequence). This CDR3 has 15 amino acids. The CDR3 here is CASSGYRSSYNEQFF. The CDR3 bases are TGTGCCAGCAGCGGCTACAGAAGCTCCTACAATGAGCAGTTCTTC.

This clonotype was detected a few times. The gene calls are TRBV28 and TRBJ1-2; no reliable D call. The CDR3 runs 12 residues. V was clipped by 6 bases and J by 0 bases, with 5 bases between them. Germline loops: CDR1 MDHEN, CDR2 SYDVKM. CDR3 region: CASRASNYGYTF. In DNA form, the CDR3 reads TGTGCCAGCAGAGCGTCTAACTATGGCTACACCTTC.

The chain carries TRBV7-9 and TRBJ2-7; D is possibly TRBD1 (6 bases). Germline values: CDR1 SEHNR, CDR2 FQNEAQ (reference sequence). The CDR3 is 14 amino acids. Trimming cost V 4 bases and J 2 bases, with 12 bases left between them. The chain's CDR3 is CASSSGVSAYEQYF. The CDR3 DNA reads as TGTGCCAGCAGCTCAGGGGTTAGTGCCTACGAGCAGTACTTC.

This clonotype has only a few counts. The chain combines TRBV29-1 with TRBJ1-1; no clear D gene. CDR1 is SQVTM and CDR2 is ANQGSEA in the germline V gene. V gave up 6 bases and J gave up 1 base, with 9 bases separating them. The CDR3 is 12 residues long. CDR3 DNA: TGCAGCGTCCAGAGGGAGAACACTGAAGCTTTCTTT. This codes for CSVQRENTEAFF.

This chain links TRBV30 with TRBJ2-7; D gene uncertain. This CDR3 spans 13 amino acids. CDR1 is GTSNPN, CDR2 SVGIG, per germline (reference sequence). V lost 1 base, J lost 0 bases, and 7 bases lay in between. Here the CDR3 reads CAWSGVFSYEQYF. The CDR3 bases are TGTGCCTGGAGTGGCGTTTTCTCCTACGAGCAGTACTTC.

The J gene is TRBJ2-5, the V gene TRBV9; weak D call: TRBD1 (6 bases). The CDR3 is made up of 14 amino acids. CDR1 is SGDLS, CDR2 YYNGEE, per germline. V lost 0 bases to trimming and J lost 1 base, with 7 bases between them. CDR3 protein: CASSVVGGQETQYF. The CDR3 coding sequence is TGTGCCAGCAGCGTAGTAGGGGGCCAAGAGACCCAGTACTTC.

This chain uses TRBV10-3 with TRBJ2-7; 9 bases match TRBD1. In germline, CDR1 is ENHRY, CDR2 SYGVKD. J was trimmed by 5 bases and V by 3 bases; bases with no gene match: 5. CDR3 length equals 14 residues. The CDR3 DNA sequence: TGTGCCATCAGTGACGGACAGGGGTTCGACGAGCAGTACTTC. Translating gives CAISDGQGFDEQYF.

This clonotype was seen more than once but under ten times. This rearrangement joins TRBV21-1 to TRBJ2-5; the table names TRBD1, a call not compared with the DNA. TRBV21-1 is a pseudogene. The CDR3 is 13 residues long. Written as DNA, the CDR3 is TGTGCCAGCACTCCAGACAGGGAAGAGACCCAGTACTTC. Its protein is CASTPDREETQYF.

The rearrangement joins TRBV28 to TRBJ1-5; D gene unclear. This CDR3 is built from 14 residues. V lost 7 bases, J lost 0 bases, and 10 bases lay in between. Germline V gene sequence: CDR1 MDHEN, CDR2 SYDVKM. The CDR3 loop is CASTPVRSNQPQHF. CDR3 in DNA: TGTGCCAGCACCCCGGTGCGTAGCAATCAGCCCCAGCATTTT. The full variable domain, in which reference TRBV28 and TRBJ1-5 provide the parts outside the CDR3, is DVKVTQSSRYLVKRTGEKVFLECVQDMDHENMFWYRQDPGLGLRLIYFSYDVKMKEKGDIPEGYSVSREKKERFSLILESASTNQTSMYLCASTPVRSNQPQHFGDGTRLSIL.

The chain employs TRBV7-8 and TRBJ1-1; no clear D gene. This CDR3 is built from 12 residues. V was cut by 3 bases and J by 3 bases, with 5 bases left in between. In germline, CDR1 is SGHVS, CDR2 FQNEAQ. CDR3 residues: CASSLSHTEAFF. CDR3 nucleotides: TGTGCCAGCAGCTTGTCACACACTGAAGCTTTCTTT.

This clonotype was seen more than once but under ten times. The chain is built from TRBV27 and TRBJ2-7; D gene uncertain. In germline, CDR1 is MNHEY, CDR2 SMNVEV (reference sequence). This CDR3 has 16 residues. The V end lost 0 bases, the J end lost 3 bases, and 15 bases lay between the germline ends. The CDR3 spells CASSLSGARGFYEQYF. In DNA, the CDR3 is TGTGCCAGCAGTTTATCAGGCGCCCGAGGATTCTACGAGCAGTACTTC.

This clonotype was seen more than once but under ten times. Germline is not matched at one junction end, which may reflect a read error. The gene calls are TRBV5-1 and TRBJ1-5, with D tentatively TRBD1 (6 bases). The V gene's germline CDR1 is SGHRS and CDR2 YFSETQ. The CDR3 extends over 15 amino acids. The CDR3 reads CASSLETGGKQPQHF. The CDR3 DNA follows: TGCGCCAGCAGCTTGGAGACAGGAGGCAAACAGCCCCAGCATTTT.

In this sample, this clonotype turned up a few times. The chain carries TRBV27 and TRBJ2-7; 9 nucleotides line up with TRBD1. Trimming at V came to 7 bases and at J to 6 bases, leaving 4 bases not matched to a gene. The CDR3 covers 12 residues. Germline-derived CDR1 and CDR2 are MNHEY and SMNVEV (reference sequence). CDR3 bases: TGTGCCAGCAAGACAGGGGGGAGCGAGCAGTACTTC. Translating gives CASKTGGSEQYF.

This clonotype was counted only a few times. This chain joins TRBV5-1 and TRBJ2-7; either TRBD1 or TRBD2 may supply D (6 bases each). This CDR3 comprises 14 residues. The germline CDR1 and CDR2 sequences are SGHRS and YFSETQ. V was trimmed by 4 bases and J by 3 bases, leaving 14 bases between them. DNA for the CDR3: TGCGCCAGCAGCCTGGAAGGGGGGTACTACGAGCAGTACTTC. It translates to CASSLEGGYYEQYF.

The CDR3: CASSQDMTATNEKLFF. CDR3 nucleotide sequence: TGCGCCAGCAGCCAAGATATGACGGCAACTAATGAAAAACTGTTTTTT. The V call is TRBV4-3, the J call TRBJ1-4; D call uncertain. CDR3 length: 16 amino acids. Looked up from germline, CDR1 is LGHNA and CDR2 is YSLEER. The V gene lost 0 bases and the J gene lost 0 bases, with 8 bases spanning the gap.

This clonotype was seen at least ten times. The gene calls are TRBV28 and TRBJ2-5; a possible D gene is TRBD2 (7 bases). With 6 bases removed from V and 2 bases from J, the gap between germline ends came to 13 bases. The CDR3 runs to 14 residues. Germline CDR1 and CDR2: MDHEN and SYDVKM. The DNA for the CDR3 is TGTGCCAGCAGCTTAGGGGGGGATCAAGAGACCCAGTACTTC. Protein product: CASSLGGDQETQYF.

The chain joins TRBV2 to TRBJ2-7; 9 bases agree with TRBD2. CDR3 length: 13 residues. Germline CDR1 is SNHLY and CDR2 is FYNNEI. V lost 7 bases to trimming and J lost 3 bases; unmatched junction nucleotides: 4. Here the CDR3 reads CASNAGGNYEQYF. The DNA for the CDR3 is TGTGCCAGCAACGCGGGAGGGAACTACGAGCAGTACTTC. Filled out from reference TRBV2 and TRBJ2-7, the complete variable domain reads EPEVTQTPSHQVTQMGQEVILRCVPISNHLYFYWYRQILGQKVEFLVSFYNNEISEKSEIFDDQFSVERPDGSNFTLKIRSTKLEDSAMYFCASNAGGNYEQYFGPGTRLTVT.

This clonotype was seen only a few times. This chain links TRBV29-1 with TRBJ2-6; TRBD1 matches 7 bases. The CDR3 is made up of 15 amino acids. Germline lookup yields CDR1 SQVTM and CDR2 ANQGSEA. V shed 7 bases, J shed 1 base, and the junction held 7 bases outside the gene matches. The CDR3 nucleotides read TGCAGCGGCCTCCAACAGGGGTCTGGGGCCAACGTCCTGACTTTC. This translates into CSGLQQGSGANVLTF.

The V gene is TRBV5-1, the J gene TRBJ1-2, with TRBD1 identical over 7 bases. The CDR3 is made up of 15 amino acids. V shed 0 bases and J 6 bases; nucleotides not matched to a gene: 8. Per the germline V gene, CDR1 is SGHRS and CDR2 is YFSETQ. The CDR3 is CASSLVGTAGDGYTF. CDR3 in DNA: TGCGCCAGCAGCTTGGTAGGGACAGCAGGGGATGGCTACACCTTC.